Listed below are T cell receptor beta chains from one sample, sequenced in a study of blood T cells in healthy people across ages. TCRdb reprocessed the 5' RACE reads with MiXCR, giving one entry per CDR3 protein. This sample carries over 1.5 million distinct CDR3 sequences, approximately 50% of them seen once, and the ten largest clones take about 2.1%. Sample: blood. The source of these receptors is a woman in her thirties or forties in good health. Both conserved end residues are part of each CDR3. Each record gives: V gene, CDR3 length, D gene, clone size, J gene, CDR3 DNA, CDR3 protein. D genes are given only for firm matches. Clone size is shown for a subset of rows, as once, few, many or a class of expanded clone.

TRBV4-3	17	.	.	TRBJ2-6	TGCGCCAGCAGCCAAGATCTGGTCGTCTCTGGGGCCAACGTCCTGACTTTC	CASSQDLVVSGANVLTF
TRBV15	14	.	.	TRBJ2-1	TGTGCCACCAGCAGAGTTCCTAGCATCAATGAGCAGTTCTTC	CATSRVPSINEQFF
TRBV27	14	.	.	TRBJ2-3	TGTGCCAGCAGTCTCGAACAGGGAGGAGATACGCAGTATTTT	CASSLEQGGDTQYF
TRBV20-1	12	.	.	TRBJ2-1	TGCAGTGCTAGGACTAGTCCCAATGAGCAGTTCTTC	CSARTSPNEQFF
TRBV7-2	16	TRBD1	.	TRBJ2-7	TGTGCCAGCAGTTACCACCGGGACAGGGCATCCTACGAGCAGTACTTC	CASSYHRDRASYEQYF
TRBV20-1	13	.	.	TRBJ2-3	TGCAGTGCTAGTCGGCTCAGCACAGATACGCAGTATTTT	CSASRLSTDTQYF
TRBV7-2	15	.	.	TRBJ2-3	TGTGCCAGCAGATGGACTCCTGGGTCGTTCGATACGCAGTATTTT	CASRWTPGSFDTQYF
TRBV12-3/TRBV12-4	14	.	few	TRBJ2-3	TGTGCCAGCACCTCCCCGTCAGGGGCGGGTACGCAGTATTTT	CASTSPSGAGTQYF
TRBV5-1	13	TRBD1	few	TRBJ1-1	TGCGCCAGCAGCGAACAGGGGGGCACTGAAGCTTTCTTT	CASSEQGGTEAFF
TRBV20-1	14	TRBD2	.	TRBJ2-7	TGCAGTGCTAGGCGGGGGGGTTCGATGAGGGAGCAGTACTTC	CSARRGGSMREQYF
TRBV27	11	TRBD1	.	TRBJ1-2	TGTGCCAGCTCGAGGGGGCATGGCTACACCTTC	CASSRGHGYTF
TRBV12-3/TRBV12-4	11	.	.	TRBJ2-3	TGTGCCAGTGGCGTCCCAGATACGCAGTATTTT	CASGVPDTQYF
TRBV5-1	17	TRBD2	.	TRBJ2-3	TGCGCCAGCAGCTTGGCCGGGACCAGCGGGGGGCCTAGTACGCAGTATTTT	CASSLAGTSGGPSTQYF
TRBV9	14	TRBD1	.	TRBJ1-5	TGTGCCAGCAGCGAGGGACAGGCCAATCAGCCCCAGCATTTT	CASSEGQANQPQHF
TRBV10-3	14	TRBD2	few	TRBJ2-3	TGTGCCGTCTTAGCGGGGGATAGCACAGATACGCAGTATTTT	CAVLAGDSTDTQYF
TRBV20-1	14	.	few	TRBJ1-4	TGCAGTGCTAGAGATGGGCACTCTTGGGAAAAACTGTTTTTT	CSARDGHSWEKLFF
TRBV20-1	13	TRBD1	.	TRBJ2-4	TGCAGTGCGGGAGACAGGGGGAAAAACATTCAGTACTTC	CSAGDRGKNIQYF
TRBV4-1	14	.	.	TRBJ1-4	TGCGCCAGCAGCCAGCAGGGTACGGTTGAAAAACTGTTTTTT	CASSQQGTVEKLFF
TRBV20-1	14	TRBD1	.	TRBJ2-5	TGCAGTGCTAGATCGGGTCTCAGGGGGGAGACCCAGTACTTC	CSARSGLRGETQYF
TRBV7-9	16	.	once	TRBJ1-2	TGTGCCAGCAGCTTACGTAGGGACAACCTAAACTACGGCTACACCTTC	CASSLRRDNLNYGYTF
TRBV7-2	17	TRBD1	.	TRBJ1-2	TGTGCCAGCAGTCAGGGGCGGACAGGGGCAAGAAACTATGGCTACACCTTC	CASSQGRTGARNYGYTF
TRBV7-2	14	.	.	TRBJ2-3	TGTGCCAGCAGCTCTCAGGGTTTAGGAGATACGCAGTATTTT	CASSSQGLGDTQYF
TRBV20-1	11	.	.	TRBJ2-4	TGCAGTGCTAGTCATTTGAACATTCAGTACTTC	CSASHLNIQYF
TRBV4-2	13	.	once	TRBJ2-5	TGTGCCAGCAGCTCTAGCATCCAAGAGACCCAGTACTTC	CASSSSIQETQYF
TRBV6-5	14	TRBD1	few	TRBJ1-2	TGTGCCAGCAGCCGCCCGGACAGGGGAGGTGGCTACACCTTC	CASSRPDRGGGYTF
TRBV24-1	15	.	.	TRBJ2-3	TGTGCCACCAGTGTTTCCGGGCATAGCACAGATACGCAGTATTTT	CATSVSGHSTDTQYF
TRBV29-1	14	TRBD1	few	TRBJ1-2	TGCAGCGTTGAACAGGGGGCGGGTAACTATGGCTACACCTTC	CSVEQGAGNYGYTF
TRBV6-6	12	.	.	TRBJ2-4	TGTGCCAGCAGTCCCCGGGCAGGTCATGAGTACTTC	CASSPRAGHEYF
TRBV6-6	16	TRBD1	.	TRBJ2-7	TGTGCCAGCAGTTACTTCTCACAGGGGGCGTCCGGCGAGCAGTACTTC	CASSYFSQGASGEQYF
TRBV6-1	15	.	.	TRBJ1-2	TGTGCCAGCAGGACAGGTATCATACCCTATCAGGGCTACACCTTC	CASRTGIIPYQGYTF
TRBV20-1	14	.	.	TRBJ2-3	TGCAGTGCTAGAGGAAGGGATAGTTCAGATACGCAGTATTTT	CSARGRDSSDTQYF
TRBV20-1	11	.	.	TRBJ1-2	TGCAGTCCTACAGGGTCGGCTGGCTACACCTTC	CSPTGSAGYTF
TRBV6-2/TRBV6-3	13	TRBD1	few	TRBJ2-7	TGTGCCAGCAGCGAGACAGGGATCTACGAGCAGTACTTC	CASSETGIYEQYF
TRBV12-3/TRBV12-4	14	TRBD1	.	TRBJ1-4	TGTGCCAGCAGTCTCACAGGGGGTGGGAGAAAACTGTTTTTT	CASSLTGGGRKLFF
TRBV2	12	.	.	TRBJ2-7	TGTGCCAGCGAAGACAGGCGGTACGAGCAGTACTTC	CASEDRRYEQYF
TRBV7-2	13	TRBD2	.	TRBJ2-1	TGTGCCAGCAGCTTAGTCCTCGAGCGGGGTCCGTTCTTC	CASSLVLERGPFF
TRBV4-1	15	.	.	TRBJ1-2	TGCGCCAGCAGCCAAGATCCACAGGGTCGGGATGGCTACACCTTC	CASSQDPQGRDGYTF
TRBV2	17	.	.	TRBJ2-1	TGTGCCAGCAGTGGTGTTAGCGTCGTGTCTGGTAGCGATGAGCAGTTCTTC	CASSGVSVVSGSDEQFF
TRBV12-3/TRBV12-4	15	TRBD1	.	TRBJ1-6	TGTGCCAGCAGTACGGGACAGGGAAGAAATTCACCCCTCCACTTT	CASSTGQGRNSPLHF
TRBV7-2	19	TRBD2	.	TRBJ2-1	TGTGCCAGCAGCCCGACTAGCGGGGGGCCCGGGAGCTCCTACAATGAGCAGTTCTTC	CASSPTSGGPGSSYNEQFF
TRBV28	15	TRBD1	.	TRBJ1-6	TGTGCCAGCAGCTATAGGACAGGGCATAATTCACCCCTCCACTTT	CASSYRTGHNSPLHF
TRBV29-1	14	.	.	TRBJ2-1	TGCAGCGTACTCCGGGAGCTAAACTACAATGAGCAGTTCTTC	CSVLRELNYNEQFF
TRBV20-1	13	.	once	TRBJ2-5	TGCAGTGCTACCAAGCAGGGCCAAGAGACCCAGTACTTC	CSATKQGQETQYF
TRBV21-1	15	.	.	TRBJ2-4	TGTGCCAGAGGGGGGGGTCCCCTAGCCAAAAACATTCAGTACTTC	CARGGGPLAKNIQYF
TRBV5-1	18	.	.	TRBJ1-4	TGCGCCAGCAGCTTGGGGGGGCCAAGAACACGAACAAATGAAAAACTGTTTTTT	CASSLGGPRTRTNEKLFF
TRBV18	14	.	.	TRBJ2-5	TGTGCCAGCTCACCACGGTCGGACCAAGAGACCCAGTACTTC	CASSPRSDQETQYF
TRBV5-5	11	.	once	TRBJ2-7	TGTGCCAGCAGCTTTCTGGGTGCGCAGTACTTC	CASSFLGAQYF
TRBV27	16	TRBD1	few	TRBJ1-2	TGTGCCAGCAGCCCTTGGAATATCGGACAGGGGTCAGGCTACACCTTC	CASSPWNIGQGSGYTF
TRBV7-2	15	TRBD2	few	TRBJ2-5	TGTGCCAGCAGCTCAACTAGCGGGGTTTGGGAGACCCAGTACTTC	CASSSTSGVWETQYF
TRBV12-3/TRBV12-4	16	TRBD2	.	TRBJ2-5	TGTGCCAGCACCTACCCTGGACTAGCGGGGGGAGAGACCCAGTACTTC	CASTYPGLAGGETQYF